The 14 T cell receptor beta chains reported below all come from one sample, sequenced in a study of siplizumab effects on memory and regulatory T cells. Method: immunoSEQ multiplex PCR; TCRdb's copy keeps in-frame clones and lacks some. The profile shows 90,000 to 120,000 clones, 75% to 95% of them singletons. Specimen: CD4+ T cells sorted from blood. Source of these receptors: a human donor in good health. Some clones in this sample may be carry-over from other donors' samples.

The chain recombines TRBV30 with TRBJ2-7, with TRBD2 matching 8 bases. Germline V lookup: CDR1 GTSNPN, CDR2 SVGIG (reference sequence). Trimming removed 4 bases from V and 2 bases from J; junction bases left unmatched: 4. The CDR3 totals 13 residues. The chain's CDR3 is CAWTSSGTYEQYF. CDR3 in DNA: TGTGCCTGGACTAGTAGCGGGACCTACGAGCAGTACTTC.

The rearrangement links TRBV23-1 to TRBJ2-1; 7 nucleotides align to TRBD1. TRBV23-1 is an ORF, and what it does is uncertain. CDR3 length: 18 residues. V was pared by 5 bases and J by 6 bases, with 19 bases of the junction left unmatched. The CDR3 DNA sequence: TGCGCCAGCAGTATTTGGGGTTACCGGGACAGCAACCTCAATGAGCAGTTCTTC. Translated, it gives CASSIWGYRDSNLNEQFF.

V is TRBV7-9 and J is TRBJ2-4, with TRBD2 matching 16 bases. Germline trimming cut 5 bases from V and 9 bases from J; bases unmatched to any gene: 4. Germline-derived CDR1 and CDR2 are SEHNR and FQNEAQ (reference sequence). The CDR3 extends over 15 amino acids. CDR3 DNA: TGTGCCAGCAGCAAGGGGACTAGCGGGAGGGGCATTCAGTACTTC. The encoded protein is CASSKGTSGRGIQYF.

The rearrangement joins TRBV5-6 to TRBJ2-2; D is perhaps TRBD2 (5 bases). The CDR3 is 17 amino acids. Trimming stripped 4 bases from V and 5 bases from J, with 21 bases between. Germline lookup yields CDR1 SGHDT and CDR2 YYEEEE. The CDR3 DNA is TGTGCCAGCAGCAAATTCAACCAACGAACTAGGACCGGGGAGCTGTTTTTT. As protein: CASSKFNQRTRTGELFF.

CDR3 loop: CASSLGQDTEAFF. The CDR3 region has the DNA TGTGCCAGCAGCTTAGGACAGGACACTGAAGCTTTCTTT. The chain joins TRBV13 to TRBJ1-1; D perhaps matches TRBD1 (5 bases). Germline V gene sequence: CDR1 PRHDT, CDR2 FYEKMQ (reference sequence). The V end lost 0 bases, the J end lost 3 bases, and 5 bases lay between the germline ends. The CDR3 loop spans 13 amino acids.

V usage is TRBV6-5 and J usage is TRBJ1-2; D ambiguous. The germline CDR1 and CDR2 sequences are MNHEY and SVGAGI. The V end lost 2 bases, the J end lost 1 base, and 14 bases lay between the germline ends. The CDR3 is 16 amino acids. The CDR3, as DNA: TGTGCCAGCAGTTACCCGAGAACGGACGGTAACTATGGCTACACCTTC. Translated: CASSYPRTDGNYGYTF.

The chain uses TRBV6-5 and TRBJ2-5; D ambiguous. The DNA end is a closer match to TRBJ2-7, so the J assignment may be wrong. This CDR3 spans 14 amino acids. Germline-derived CDR1 and CDR2 are MNHEY and SVGAGI. This CDR3 reads CASSYSWRIYEQYF. CDR3 sequence (DNA): TGTGCCAGCAGTTACTCGTGGCGGATCTACGAGCAGTACTTC.

V gene TRBV4-1 combines with J gene TRBJ2-7, with 10 bases lining up with TRBD2. The V gene end was trimmed by 4 bases and the J gene end by 4 bases; junction bases not matched to a gene: 19. This CDR3 region has 19 residues. Germline CDR1 is MGHRA and CDR2 is YSYEKL. The CDR3: CASSRRPSEGGTSAYEQYF. The CDR3 bases are TGCGCCAGCAGCCGAAGGCCCTCGGAGGGGGGGACTAGCGCGTACGAGCAGTACTTC.

The CDR3 bases are TGTGCCAGCAGGCGGATGGGAAGGGGCCAAGAGACCCAGTACTTC. Amino acids: CASRRMGRGQETQYF. The J gene is TRBJ2-5, the V gene TRBV6-5, with D tentatively TRBD1 (5 bases). The CDR3 runs 15 residues. The V end was cut by 6 bases, the J end by 1 base, with 15 bases between. CDR1 is MNHEY, CDR2 SVGAGI, per germline.

The V gene is TRBV27, the J gene TRBJ2-2, with 8 bases aligning to TRBD1. The junction had 15 bases not matched to a gene; V was cut back by 6 bases and J by 3 bases. CDR3 length equals 18 residues. Germline V gene data show CDR1 as MNHEY and CDR2 as SMNVEV (reference sequence). The CDR3 spells CASRSPPRDRSYTGELFF. The CDR3 bases are TGTGCCAGCAGAAGCCCCCCCCGGGACAGGAGTTACACCGGGGAGCTGTTTTTT.

The chain is built from TRBV7-9 and TRBJ1-1; no firm D call. V dropped 5 bases and J dropped 6 bases, with 19 bases sitting between them. CDR1 SEHNR and CDR2 FQNEAQ come from the germline V gene (reference sequence). The CDR3 covers 15 residues. DNA for the CDR3: TGTGCCAGCAGCCGTACGGGCCCGCTGAATGCTGAAGCTTTCTTT. This translates into CASSRTGPLNAEAFF.

V and J are TRBV6-5 and TRBJ1-5; D unclear. The CDR3 is 16 residues long. With 0 bases removed from V and 5 bases from J, the gap between germline ends came to 14 bases. Germline CDR1 reads MNHEY; CDR2 reads SVGAGI. This CDR3 is CASSYSRAAEDQPQHF. In DNA, the CDR3 is TGTGCCAGCAGTTACTCTAGGGCCGCGGAAGATCAGCCCCAGCATTTT.

The gene calls are TRBV2 and TRBJ2-1; 11 positions agree with TRBD2. The CDR3 loop spans 15 amino acids. Germline V gene data show CDR1 as SNHLY and CDR2 as FYNNEI. J gave up 7 bases and V 6 bases, and 8 bases lay outside the gene matches. CDR3 region: CASRSLAGVMNEQFF. CDR3 sequence (DNA): TGTGCCAGCAGATCACTAGCGGGAGTAATGAATGAGCAGTTCTTC.

The chain couples TRBV5-4 to TRBJ1-4; D perhaps matches TRBD1 (5 bases). The germline V gene encodes CDR1 SGHNT and CDR2 YYREEE (reference sequence). The CDR3 runs 18 residues. The ends were cut back, 4 bases at V and 0 bases at J, with 19 bases in the middle. CDR3 nucleotides: TGTGCCAGCAGCCGAATACCTACTCGGGGGACAACTAATGAAAAACTGTTTTTT. Protein: CASSRIPTRGTTNEKLFF.